Described below is a single TCR beta chain sequence and its context. The sample belongs to a study of blood T cell repertoires in COVID-19. Overall study: T cells, B-cell-depleted T cells, or PBMCs supplied cDNA or gDNA.

The junction had 6 bases not matched to a gene; V was cut back by 5 bases and J by 8 bases. The germline V gene encodes CDR1 SEHNR and CDR2 FQNEAQ (reference sequence). There are 13 residues in the CDR3. Original processing notes: Reference gene primer amplification in the assay estimated nucleated cell counts. Data came from immunoSEQ multiplex PCR; TCRdb stores just in-frame clones and leaves some out. D and trimming were read from the DNA, whereas the V and J calls and clone size are those reported in that table. The sample holds 65,000 to 85,000 clones; 86% are singletons and the top ten take approximately 5.8%.

Sequencing input: peripheral blood. This sequence was found in a man older than 75 with COVID-19, enrolled during active disease. V is TRBV7-9 and J is TRBJ1-3; 7 bases agree with TRBD1. CDR3 amino acids: CASSPTGVDTIYF. CDR3 in DNA: TGTGCCAGCAGCCCTACAGGGGTAGACACCATATATTTT.